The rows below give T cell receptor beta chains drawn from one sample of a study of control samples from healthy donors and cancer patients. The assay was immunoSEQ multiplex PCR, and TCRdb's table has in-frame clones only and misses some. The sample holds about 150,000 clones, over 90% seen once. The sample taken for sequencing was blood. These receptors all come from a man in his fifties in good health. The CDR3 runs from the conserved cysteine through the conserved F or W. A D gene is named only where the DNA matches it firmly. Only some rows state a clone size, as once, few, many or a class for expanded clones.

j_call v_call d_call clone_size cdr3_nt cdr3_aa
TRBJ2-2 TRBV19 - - TGTGCCAGTAGTATCGGGCGGGATCACACCGGGGAGCTGTTTTTT CASSIGRDHTGELFF
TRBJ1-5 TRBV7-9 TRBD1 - TGTGCCAGCAGCCAGTGGGACAGGGGGCGCAATCAGCCCCAGCATTTT CASSQWDRGRNQPQHF
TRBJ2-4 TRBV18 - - TGTGCCAGCTCACCCACATCCAAAAACATTCAGTACTTC CASSPTSKNIQYF
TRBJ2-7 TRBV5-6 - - TGTGCCAGCAGCCCCCTCCGGCAACCCTACGAGCAGTACTTC CASSPLRQPYEQYF
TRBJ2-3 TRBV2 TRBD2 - TGTGCCAGCAGCGGAGGGACTAGCGGAGCGCGCACAGATACGCAGTATTTT CASSGGTSGARTDTQYF
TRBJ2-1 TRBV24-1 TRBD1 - TGTGCCACTGAGAAAGGGGGCAGGGATGAGCAGTTCTTC CATEKGGRDEQFF
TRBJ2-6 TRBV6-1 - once TGTGCCAGCAGTGAACGGGCTGGGGCCAACGTCCTGACTTTC CASSERAGANVLTF
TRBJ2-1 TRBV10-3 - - TGTGCCATCAGTGAACAGGCGTCGTACTCCTACAATGAGCAGTTCTTC CAISEQASYSYNEQFF
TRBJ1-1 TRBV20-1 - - TGCAGTGCTAGAGACGTCCCTGAAGCTTTCTTT CSARDVPEAFF
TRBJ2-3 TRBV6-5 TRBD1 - TGTGCCAGCAAACGGGACAGGGGTACAGATACGCAGTATTTT CASKRDRGTDTQYF
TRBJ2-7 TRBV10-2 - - TGCGCCAGCAGTGATTGGGACGAGCAGTACTTC CASSDWDEQYF
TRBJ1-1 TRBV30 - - TGTGCCTGGAGTTCTCCAGGGAGCCTGAACACTGAAGCTTTCTTT CAWSSPGSLNTEAFF
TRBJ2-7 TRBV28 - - TGTGCCAGCACCCCGACCTCCGGGAAGACCTACGAGCAGTACTTC CASTPTSGKTYEQYF
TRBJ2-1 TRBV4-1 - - TGCGCCAGCAGCCAGGACCCATTTGGGAATGAGCAGTTCTTC CASSQDPFGNEQFF
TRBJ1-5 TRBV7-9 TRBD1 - TGTGCCAGCAGCCGGACAGGGGACGGTCAGCCCCAGCATTTT CASSRTGDGQPQHF
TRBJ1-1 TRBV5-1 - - TGCGCCAGCAGCTTTGGGGGGTCTGGATATACTGAAGCTTTCTTT CASSFGGSGYTEAFF
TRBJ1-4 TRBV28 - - TGTGCCAGCATCTTGGGAAAAGGGGAAAAACTGTTTTTT CASILGKGEKLFF
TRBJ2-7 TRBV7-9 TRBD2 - TGTGCCAGCAGCTCAAAAGGGACTAGCGCCAACGAGCAGTACTTC CASSSKGTSANEQYF
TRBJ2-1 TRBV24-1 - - TGTGCCACCAGGCGCCAGGCAGGGAATGAGCAGTTCTTC CATRRQAGNEQFF
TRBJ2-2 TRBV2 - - TGTGCCTCCCTCGGGACCCTTAACACCGGGGAGCTGTTTTTT CASLGTLNTGELFF
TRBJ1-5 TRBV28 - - TGTGCCAGCAGTCCCTCGGCAGGACATGGCAATCAGCCCCAGCATTTT CASSPSAGHGNQPQHF
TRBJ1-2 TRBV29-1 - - TGCAGCGCCGCGCCGGGGGACTATGGCTACACCTTC CSAAPGDYGYTF
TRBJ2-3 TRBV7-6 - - TGTGCCAGCAGCTTAGCGTACGATACGCAGTATTTT CASSLAYDTQYF
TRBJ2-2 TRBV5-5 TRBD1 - TGTGCCAGCAGCCGACAGGGGGCGGACACCGGGGAGCTGTTTTTT CASSRQGADTGELFF
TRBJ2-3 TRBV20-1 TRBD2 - TGCAGTGCTAGTTCCCCGGGACTAGCGGTTACAGATACGCAGTATTTT CSASSPGLAVTDTQYF
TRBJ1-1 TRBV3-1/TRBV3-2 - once TGTGCCAGCAGCCAAGACTCGTCCAGGAACACTGAAGCTTTCTTT CASSQDSSRNTEAFF
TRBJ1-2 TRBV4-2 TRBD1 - TGTGCCAGCAGCCAAGTGGGGGGTCGGACAGGGACTAACTATGGCTACACCTTC CASSQVGGRTGTNYGYTF
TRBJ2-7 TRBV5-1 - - TGCGCCAGCAGCTTGGACGGGGGTTACGAGCAGTACTTC CASSLDGGYEQYF
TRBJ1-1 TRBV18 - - TGTGCCAGCTCCCTAAATAGTATACGCAACACTGAAGCTTTCTTT CASSLNSIRNTEAFF
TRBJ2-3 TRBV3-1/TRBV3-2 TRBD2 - TGTGCCAGCAGCCAAGGCTCTACTAGCGGAACAGATACGCAGTATTTT CASSQGSTSGTDTQYF
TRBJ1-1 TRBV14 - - TGTGCCAGCAGCCTTGCCCAGGGCACTGAAGCTTTCTTT CASSLAQGTEAFF
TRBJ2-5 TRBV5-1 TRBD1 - TGCGCCAGCAGCGGGGGACAGCACCAAGAGACCCAGTACTTC CASSGGQHQETQYF
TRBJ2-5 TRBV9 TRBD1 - TGTGCCAGCAGCCCTCGACAGGGTGAAGAGACCCAGTACTTC CASSPRQGEETQYF
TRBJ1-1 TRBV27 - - TGTGCCAGCAGTCTGGACAGTCGCACTGAAGCTTTCTTT CASSLDSRTEAFF
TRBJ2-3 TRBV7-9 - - TGTGCCAGCACCAACCTCCGACAGCGCGGGGCAGATACGCAGTATTTT CASTNLRQRGADTQYF
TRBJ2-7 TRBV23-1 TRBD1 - TGCGCCAGCAGTCTTTCACCGGGACAGGGCTACGAGCAGTACTTC CASSLSPGQGYEQYF
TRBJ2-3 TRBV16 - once TGTGCCAGCAGCCAATCGGGAGATACGCAGTATTTT CASSQSGDTQYF
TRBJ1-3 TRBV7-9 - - TGTGCCAGCAGCTTGTCGGTATCTGGAAACACCATATATTTT CASSLSVSGNTIYF
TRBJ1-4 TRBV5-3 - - TGTGCCAGAAGCCTGAATGAAAAACTGTTTTTT CARSLNEKLFF
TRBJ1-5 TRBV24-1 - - TGTGCCACCAGTGACCGCCGGGACCCGGGGCAGCCCCAGCATTTT CATSDRRDPGQPQHF
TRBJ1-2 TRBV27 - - TGTGCCAGCAGCCAGGGTTATGGCTACACCTTC CASSQGYGYTF
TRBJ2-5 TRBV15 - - TGTGCCACCAGCAGACCGACTAGTCCCCAAGAGACCCAGTACTTC CATSRPTSPQETQYF